The clone carrying this TCR beta chain has a count of ten or more. These data come from a study of T cells in Graves' hyperthyroidism and ophthalmopathy. Amplified regions were TCR beta CDR3 sequences from RNA transcripts. The HTBI set primed first-round TCR CDR3 RT-PCR. TCRdb re-called the multiplex PCR reads with MiXCR, one entry per CDR3 protein. The table records about 350,000 distinct CDR3 sequences, 15% to 20% of them present only once. CDR1 and CDR2 from the germline V gene are LGHNA and YSLEER. This CDR3 comprises 15 residues. The V and J ends lost 4 bases and 0 bases, in that order; junction bases with no gene match: 5.

The rearrangement joins TRBV4-3 to TRBJ2-7; TRBD2 matches 8 bases. What was sequenced was blood. This clonotype was sampled from a woman aged 40 to 50 with Graves' ophthalmopathy. The CDR3 coding sequence is TGCGCCAGCAGCCTAGTTAGCGGGACCTCCTACGAGCAGTACTTC. It is translated as CASSLVSGTSYEQYF.